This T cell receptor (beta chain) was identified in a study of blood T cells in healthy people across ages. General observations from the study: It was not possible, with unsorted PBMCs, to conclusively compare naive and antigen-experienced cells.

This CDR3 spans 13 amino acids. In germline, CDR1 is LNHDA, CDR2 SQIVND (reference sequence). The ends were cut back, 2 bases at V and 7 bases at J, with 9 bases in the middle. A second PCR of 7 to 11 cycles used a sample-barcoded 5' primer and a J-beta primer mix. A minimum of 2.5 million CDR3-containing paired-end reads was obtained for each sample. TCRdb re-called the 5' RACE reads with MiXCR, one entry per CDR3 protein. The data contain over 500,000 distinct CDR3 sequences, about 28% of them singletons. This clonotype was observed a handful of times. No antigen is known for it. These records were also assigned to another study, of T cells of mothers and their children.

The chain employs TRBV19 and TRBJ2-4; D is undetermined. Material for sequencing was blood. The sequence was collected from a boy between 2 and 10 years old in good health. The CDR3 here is CASSILDGNIQYF. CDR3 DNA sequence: TGTGCCAGTAGTATACTCGACGGGAACATTCAGTACTTC.